This TCR beta chain came from a study of yellow fever vaccine responses in identical twins (dated by TCRdb to 2017 to 2018). About the investigation overall: In the study, vaccine-responding T cell clones were precisely tracked in identical twins. Here is what the overall study found, with its caveats: The authors reported that the T cell response to vaccination in identical twins appeared partly convergent and partly personalized.

For this clonotype: Its antigen remains undetermined. No much larger clone is present one base from it, and per-base qualities are unavailable.

The CDR3, from cysteine to phenylalanine, totals 12 residues. The entry retains the CDR3 DNA only, 36 bases that are in frame from base 1. CDR1 and CDR2, looked up from the germline V gene, are SNHLY and FYNNEI. Deletion took 4 bases off V and 6 bases off J, with a span of 10 bases between the germline ends. Library generation was performed with RT-PCR. The instrument was an Illumina HiSeq 2500. The public sequencing data were trimmed at Q25 with fastp and processed into clonotypes with MiXCR by TCRdb, which kept only in-frame beta chains. One record per CDR3 amino acid sequence lists the most common genes and DNA. Within this sample are 3,600 or so distinct CDR3 sequences, with approximately 89% of them counted one time only. The leading ten clones occupy 1.6% of the sample.

This sample comprised T cells from blood (PBMCs), unsorted or a sorted subset (not recorded which), obtained before or after yellow fever vaccination (not recorded which). The rearranged chain carries TRBV2 and TRBJ2-7; the D segment could be TRBD2, given 6 matching bases. This clonotype was sampled from a woman under 30 who received the yellow fever vaccine. Donor details come from another sample of the same person, matched by shared clones. The CDR3 loop reads CASSGRVGEQYF. The nucleotide sequence reads TGTGCCAGCAGTGGGAGGGTCGGCGAGCAGTACTTC.